These 13 T cell receptor beta chains originate from one sample sequenced in a study of radiotherapy plus CTLA-4 blockade in lung cancer. Method: immunoSEQ multiplex PCR; TCRdb's copy keeps in-frame clones and lacks some. The sample records about 80,000 clones, around 90% being singletons. The sample here was peripheral blood, taken from a patient treated with radiotherapy plus ipilimumab. Receptors were obtained from a human donor with non-small cell lung cancer who had stable disease on radiotherapy plus ipilimumab.

The chain links TRBV4-1 to TRBJ1-3; D gene ambiguous. Germline V CDR1 and CDR2: MGHRA, YSYEKL. V lost 2 bases, J lost 4 bases, and 12 bases lay in between. The length of the CDR3 is 15 residues. The CDR3 coding sequence is TGCGCCAGCAGCCAATTTAATGGGCAAGGAAACACCATATATTTT. Its translation is CASSQFNGQGNTIYF.

The J gene is TRBJ1-2, the V gene TRBV10-3; no reliable D call. CDR3 length equals 13 residues. Germline values: CDR1 ENHRY, CDR2 SYGVKD. The V gene lost 0 bases and the J gene lost 5 bases, with 7 bases spanning the gap. The CDR3 region is CAISESEDYGYTF. In nucleotides, the CDR3 is TGTGCCATCAGTGAGTCTGAGGATTATGGCTACACCTTC.

V and J are TRBV6-5 and TRBJ2-7; either TRBD1 or TRBD2 may supply D (5 bases each). The germline gives CDR1 MNHEY, CDR2 SVGAGI. The CDR3 length is 13 residues. Deletions cut 5 bases from V and 4 bases from J, with 12 bases between. Here the CDR3 reads CASSGQGPYEQYF. The CDR3 nucleotides are TGTGCCAGCAGTGGTCAGGGACCTTACGAGCAGTACTTC.

The CDR3 nucleotides are TGTGCCAGCTCACCAAGCTCACGACCGGACACTGAAGCTTTCTTT. The encoded protein is CASSPSSRPDTEAFF. This chain uses TRBV18 with TRBJ1-1; no firm D call. The CDR3 is made up of 15 amino acids. Germline V gives CDR1 KGHSH, CDR2 LQKENI. V was shortened by 2 bases and J by 3 bases, with 13 bases between the two germline ends.

The chain carries TRBV5-1 and TRBJ1-5; no clear D gene. V was shortened by 0 bases and J by 0 bases, with 7 bases between the two germline ends. The CDR3 totals 15 residues. The germline V gene has CDR1 SGHRS and CDR2 YFSETQ. The CDR3 bases are TGCGCCAGCAGCTTGGGTGGGGTTAGCAATCAGCCCCAGCATTTT. This sequence encodes CASSLGGVSNQPQHF. Variable domain in full (rest from reference TRBV5-1 and TRBJ1-5): KAGVTQTPRYLIKTRGQQVTLSCSPISGHRSVSWYQQTPGQGLQFLFEYFSETQRNKGNFPGRFSGRQFSNSRSEMNVSTLELGDSALYLCASSLGGVSNQPQHFGDGTRLSIL.

The CDR3 spells CASSQDNLSGRATDTQYF. The CDR3 DNA follows: TGTGCCAGCAGCCAAGACAATCTAAGCGGGAGGGCAACAGATACGCAGTATTTT. The genes are TRBV4-2 and TRBJ2-3; 10 bases are a match to TRBD2. This CDR3 is 18 amino acids long. V dropped 0 bases and J dropped 3; count of bases not matched to a gene: 9. From germline, CDR1 is LGHNA and CDR2 YNFKEQ.

The V gene is TRBV7-3, the J gene TRBJ2-1, with D maybe TRBD2 (5 bases). This CDR3 is 17 amino acids long. Per the germline V gene, CDR1 is SGHTA and CDR2 is FQGTGA. With 2 bases removed from V and 2 bases from J, the gap between germline ends came to 16 bases. The CDR3 loop reads CASSLARTAGPYNEQFF. In DNA form, the CDR3 reads TGTGCCAGCAGCTTAGCCCGGACGGCGGGCCCCTACAATGAGCAGTTCTTC.

This chain joins TRBV29-1 and TRBJ1-4; 10 bases align to TRBD1. V dropped 7 bases and J dropped 5; count of bases not matched to a gene: 7. Germline CDR1 reads SQVTM; CDR2 reads ANQGSEA. The CDR3 loop spans 14 amino acids. The CDR3 spells CSGGGTGVNEKLFF. For the CDR3, the DNA is TGCAGCGGGGGAGGGACAGGGGTAAATGAAAAACTGTTTTTT.

The chain is built from TRBV14 and TRBJ1-3, with D possibly TRBD1 on 5 matching bases. V was pared by 2 bases and J by 7 bases, with 18 bases between. The germline V gene has CDR1 SGHDN and CDR2 FVKESK. The CDR3 runs to 16 residues. The CDR3 spells CASSQFRGSRLNTIYF. CDR3 DNA: TGTGCCAGCAGCCAATTCCGGGGCTCTCGCTTGAACACCATATATTTT.

This rearrangement joins TRBV19 to TRBJ1-1; weak D call: TRBD1 (6 bases). V lost 2 bases and J 0 bases, leaving 7 bases between the germline ends. Germline V gene data show CDR1 as LNHDA and CDR2 as SQIVND (reference sequence). The CDR3 is 14 amino acids. The CDR3 protein is CASSISGVNTEAFF. CDR3 coding DNA: TGTGCCAGTAGTATATCAGGGGTGAACACTGAAGCTTTCTTT.

The V call is TRBV18, the J call TRBJ2-3; maybe TRBD1 (5 bases). Per the germline V gene, CDR1 is KGHSH and CDR2 is LQKENI. CDR3 length: 16 residues. The germline V and J ends were trimmed by 0 bases and 2 bases, with 12 bases remaining between them. CDR3 coding DNA: TGTGCCAGCTCACCACCGGGGCGGCTTATCACAGATACGCAGTATTTT. Its translation is CASSPPGRLITDTQYF.

V gene TRBV28 combines with J gene TRBJ2-1, with D maybe TRBD1 (5 bases). This CDR3 comprises 17 residues. Trimming took off 2 bases at V and 2 bases at J, with 16 bases between the two ends. Germline loops: CDR1 MDHEN, CDR2 SYDVKM. The CDR3 is CASSLPPHRLTYNEQFF. In DNA, the CDR3 is TGTGCCAGCAGTTTACCCCCGCACAGGCTTACCTACAATGAGCAGTTCTTC. Looking up the rest from reference TRBV28 and TRBJ2-1 gives the full variable domain: DVKVTQSSRYLVKRTGEKVFLECVQDMDHENMFWYRQDPGLGLRLIYFSYDVKMKEKGDIPEGYSVSREKKERFSLILESASTNQTSMYLCASSLPPHRLTYNEQFFGPGTRLTVL.

This chain links TRBV6-4 with TRBJ2-4, with unresolved D. V was clipped by 3 bases and J by 5 bases, with 8 bases between them. The CDR3 covers 13 residues. The germline V gene encodes CDR1 MRHNA and CDR2 SNTAGT. CDR3 coding DNA: TGTGCCAGCAGTGAAGACCTTGAAAACATTCAGTACTTC. Translated: CASSEDLENIQYF.